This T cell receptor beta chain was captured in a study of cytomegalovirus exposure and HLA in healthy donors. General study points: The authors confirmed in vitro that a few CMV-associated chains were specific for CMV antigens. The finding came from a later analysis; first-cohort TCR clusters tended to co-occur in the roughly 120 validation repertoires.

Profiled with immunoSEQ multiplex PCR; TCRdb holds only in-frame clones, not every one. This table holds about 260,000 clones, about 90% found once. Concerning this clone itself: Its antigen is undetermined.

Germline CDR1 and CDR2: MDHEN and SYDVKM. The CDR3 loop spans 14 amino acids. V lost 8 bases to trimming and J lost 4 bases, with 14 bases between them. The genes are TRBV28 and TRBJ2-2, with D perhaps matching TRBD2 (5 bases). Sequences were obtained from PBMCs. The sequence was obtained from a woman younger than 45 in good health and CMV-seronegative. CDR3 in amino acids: CASGSGLRTGELFF. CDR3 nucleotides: TGTGCCAGCGGGTCGGGGTTACGCACCGGGGAGCTGTTTTTT.